Sequencing of this T cell receptor (beta chain) was carried out in a study of shared clonotypes between healthy human individuals. The assay was immunoSEQ multiplex PCR, and TCRdb's table has in-frame clones only and misses some. The repertoire holds approximately 2.5 million clones, with roughly 93% as singletons. Germline-derived CDR1 and CDR2 are SGHRS and YFSETQ. Between the trimmed V and J ends, which lost 2 bases and 2 bases, there was a span of 7 bases. CDR3 size: 13 residues. Concerning this clone: Within the sample, other DNA sequences also encode this same CDR3.

The sequencing input was naive CD4+ T cells from PBMCs. Specified subset: CD45RA+ positively selected. This chain uses TRBV5-1 with TRBJ2-5; no firm D call. This receptor was taken from a man between 18 and 35 years old in good health. Some clones in this sample may be carry-over from other donors' samples. The CDR3 DNA sequence: TGCGCCAGCAGCTTCAGTTCGCAAGAGACCCAGTACTTC. This translates into CASSFSSQETQYF.